One and the same sample provided the 13 T cell receptor beta chains below, sequenced in a study of OX40 agonist ivuxolimab in advanced cancers. TCRdb's copy holds only in-frame clones and misses some; the assay was immunoSEQ multiplex PCR. The data show roughly 43,000 clones, with 70% to 90% seen just once and 10% to 15% held by the top ten. Sample: CD4+ or CD8+ T cells sorted from blood, taken in a trial of the OX40 agonist ivuxolimab. Receptor source: an adult with an advanced solid tumor such as melanoma, head and neck, liver or kidney cancer.

This clone was found once. CDR3 loop: CASRTGLAGNADTQYF. CDR3 nucleotides: TGTGCCAGCAGAACCGGACTAGCGGGGAACGCAGATACGCAGTATTTT. The chain employs TRBV28 and TRBJ2-3, with 12 bases that match TRBD2. This CDR3 spans 16 amino acids. In germline, CDR1 is MDHEN, CDR2 SYDVKM. V gave up 6 bases and J gave up 4 bases; unmatched junction bases: 8. Looking up the rest from reference TRBV28 and TRBJ2-3 gives the full variable domain: DVKVTQSSRYLVKRTGEKVFLECVQDMDHENMFWYRQDPGLGLRLIYFSYDVKMKEKGDIPEGYSVSREKKERFSLILESASTNQTSMYLCASRTGLAGNADTQYFGPGTRLTVL.

The rearrangement links TRBV19 to TRBJ2-1, with D perhaps being TRBD1 or TRBD2 (5 bases each). V lost 9 bases, J lost 5 bases, and 17 bases lay in between. CDR3 length: 14 residues. Germline V gives CDR1 LNHDA, CDR2 SQIVND (reference sequence). In nucleotides, the CDR3 is TGTGCCAGCTCTTACCTTGTGGGGGACAATGAGCAGTTCTTC. This gives the protein CASSYLVGDNEQFF.

A single count supports this clone. The chain carries TRBV15 and TRBJ2-7; TRBD2 is a possible D gene (7 bases). The CDR3 extends over 15 amino acids. The V and J ends lost 0 bases and 0 bases respectively, with 9 bases between them. Germline values: CDR1 LNHNV, CDR2 YYDKDF (reference sequence). This CDR3 is CATSRDRGASYEQYF. CDR3 bases: TGTGCCACCAGCAGAGATCGGGGGGCCTCCTACGAGCAGTACTTC.

The chain links TRBV28 to TRBJ1-2, with 7 nucleotides matching TRBD1. With V trimmed by 2 bases and J by 4 bases, 7 bases remained unmatched. CDR3 length: 15 amino acids. Germline loops: CDR1 MDHEN, CDR2 SYDVKM. CDR3 in amino acids: CASSLARQGIYGYTF. CDR3 in DNA: TGTGCCAGCAGTTTAGCGCGACAGGGAATCTATGGCTACACCTTC.

The chain employs TRBV30 and TRBJ2-5, with no clear D. The V gene's germline CDR1 is GTSNPN and CDR2 SVGIG (reference sequence). Trimming cost V 5 bases and J 1 base, with 5 bases left between them. The CDR3 has 11 residues. This CDR3 reads CAWLAQETQYF. In DNA form, the CDR3 reads TGTGCCTGGTTAGCCCAAGAGACCCAGTACTTC.

V usage is TRBV28 and J usage is TRBJ2-7; the D gene is possibly TRBD1 (5 bases). Germline CDR1 and CDR2: MDHEN and SYDVKM. Trimming pared 2 bases from V and 7 bases from J, leaving 12 bases between. The CDR3 loop spans 13 amino acids. CDR3 coding DNA: TGTGCCAGCAGTTTACAGGGCCCTAGGGAGCAGTACTTC. Its translation: CASSLQGPREQYF.

This chain connects TRBV5-1 to TRBJ2-1, with 7 nucleotides matching TRBD2. This CDR3 region has 16 residues. Germline V gene lookup returns CDR1 SGHRS and CDR2 YFSETQ. Trimming at V came to 0 bases and at J to 4 bases, leaving 7 bases not matched to a gene. The DNA for the CDR3 is TGCGCCAGCAGCTTGGGCTGGGCTAGCGGATACAATGAGCAGTTCTTC. Translated: CASSLGWASGYNEQFF.

This sequence joins TRBV13 and TRBJ1-1; D might be TRBD1 (5 bases). Trimming left V 6 bases short and J 6 bases short, with 11 bases between. The CDR3 consists of 12 residues. CDR1 PRHDT and CDR2 FYEKMQ come from the germline V gene (reference sequence). The CDR3 nucleotides read TGTGCCAGCAGGCCCGAGACAGCTGAAGCTTTCTTT. This codes for CASRPETAEAFF. The whole variable domain, filled in from reference TRBV13 and TRBJ1-1, reads AAGVIQSPRHLIKEKRETATLKCYPIPRHDTVYWYQQGPGQDPQFLISFYEKMQSDKGSIPDRFSAQQFSDYHSELNMSSLELGDSALYFCASRPETAEAFFGQGTRLTVV.

V is TRBV7-9 and J is TRBJ2-5; weak D call: TRBD2 (5 bases). The germline gives CDR1 SEHNR, CDR2 FQNEAQ (reference sequence). V was clipped by 3 bases and J by 2 bases, with 7 bases between them. The CDR3 is 13 residues long. CDR3 residues: CASSLREQETQYF. CDR3 nucleotides: TGTGCCAGCAGCTTGAGGGAACAAGAGACCCAGTACTTC.

The CDR3 here is CASSLAAPNQPQHF. For the CDR3, the DNA is TGTGCCAGCAGCTTGGCGGCCCCTAATCAGCCCCAGCATTTT. V and J are TRBV5-6 and TRBJ1-5; D uncertain. The CDR3 consists of 14 residues. Germline-derived CDR1 and CDR2 are SGHDT and YYEEEE. With 0 bases removed from V and 4 bases from J, the gap between germline ends came to 8 bases.

The rearrangement links TRBV9 to TRBJ1-1; 8 bases agree with TRBD1. Germline trimming cut 2 bases from V and 1 base from J; bases unmatched to any gene: 13. The length of the CDR3 is 18 residues. Per the germline V gene, CDR1 is SGDLS and CDR2 is YYNGEE. The CDR3, as DNA: TGTGCCAGCAGCGTCTGGGGGGACTCCGGGACAGGGAACACTGAAGCTTTCTTT. Translation: CASSVWGDSGTGNTEAFF.

The CDR3 region has the DNA TGTGCCAGCTTTGGACTAGCGGGAGGGCAGCAGTACTTC. It codes for CASFGLAGGQQYF. The V and J genes are TRBV6-6 and TRBJ2-7, with 15 nucleotides matching TRBD2. There are 13 residues in the CDR3. The germline V gene encodes CDR1 MNHNY and CDR2 SVGAGI (reference sequence). Germline trimming cut 8 bases from V and 8 bases from J; bases unmatched to any gene: 4.

The V gene is TRBV27, the J gene TRBJ2-3; D may be TRBD1 or TRBD2 (6 bases each). From germline, CDR1 is MNHEY and CDR2 SMNVEV (reference sequence). The length of the CDR3 is 15 residues. V lost 2 bases and J 1 base, leaving 10 bases between the germline ends. As DNA, the CDR3 is TGTGCCAGCAGTTTAAGGGGGACTGGCACAGATACGCAGTATTTT. Amino acid sequence: CASSLRGTGTDTQYF.